One sample yielded the 17 T cell receptor beta chains listed below, sequenced in a study of early T cells in non-severe SARS-CoV-2 infection. Each CDR3 protein gets one entry after TCRdb re-called the 5' RACE reads with MiXCR. The sample has 70,000 or so distinct CDR3 sequences; approximately 4.5% are singletons. The sequences come from whole blood, collected at baseline. The receptors here all came from an adult who was a healthcare worker with PCR-confirmed SARS-CoV-2 infection or an uninfected control (not recorded which). The donor label of this sample is uncertain.

This clonotype was observed a few times. At one boundary the junction diverges from the germline segment, which might be a read error. The chain has TRBV18 and TRBJ2-5; 8 bases match TRBD1. The CDR3 contains 15 residues. Germline V CDR1 and CDR2: KGHSH, LQKENI. The CDR3 region has the DNA TGTGCCAGCTCTCCACTCCAGGGGGCTAGAGAGACCCAGTACTTC. It encodes CASSPLQGARETQYF.

The rearrangement joins TRBV11-2 to TRBJ1-2, with D uncertain. Germline V gene data show CDR1 as SGHAT and CDR2 as FQNNGV. V was shortened by 3 bases and J by 3 bases, with 8 bases between the two germline ends. This CDR3 is built from 13 residues. CDR3 region: CASSLNTDYGYTF. CDR3 nucleotide sequence: TGTGCCAGCAGCTTGAACACGGACTATGGCTACACCTTC.

Many counts were recorded for this clonotype. V gene TRBV28 combines with J gene TRBJ1-2; D is perhaps TRBD1 (5 bases). The CDR3 has 13 amino acids. The germline V gene has CDR1 MDHEN and CDR2 SYDVKM. V was pared by 11 bases and J by 0 bases, with 13 bases between. CDR3: CAGGAGSNYGYTF. CDR3 sequence (DNA): TGTGCCGGAGGGGCAGGGTCTAACTATGGCTACACCTTC.

This clonotype was recorded many times. This sequence joins TRBV7-8 and TRBJ2-1; no definite D call. This CDR3 region has 16 residues. CDR1 is SGHVS, CDR2 FQNEAQ, per germline. The V end was cut by 3 bases, the J end by 0 bases, with 12 bases between. In DNA form, the CDR3 reads TGTGCCAGCAGCTTCCCTTTGCGGAGCTCCTACAATGAGCAGTTCTTC. Translated: CASSFPLRSSYNEQFF.

This clonotype has only a few counts. The chain has TRBV7-3 and TRBJ2-1, with 7 bases fitting TRBD2. CDR1 and CDR2 (germline): SGHTA, FQGTGA. The V gene end was trimmed by 3 bases and the J gene end by 4 bases; junction bases not matched to a gene: 6. This CDR3 is built from 15 residues. CDR3: CASSLVSSGYNEQFF. The CDR3 DNA reads TGTGCCAGCAGCTTGGTGTCTAGCGGATACAATGAGCAGTTCTTC.

This clonotype was observed many times. V is TRBV7-2 and J is TRBJ2-1; no clear D gene. This CDR3 is 13 amino acids long. Germline CDR1 SGHTA, CDR2 FQGNSA. V was trimmed by 4 bases and J by 6 bases, leaving 10 bases between them. The CDR3 here is CASSSQTLNEQFF. The CDR3 DNA reads as TGTGCCAGCAGCTCCCAAACCCTCAATGAGCAGTTCTTC.

J is TRBJ1-2 and V is TRBV5-1; 12 nucleotides agree with TRBD1. V lost 4 bases to trimming and J lost 6 bases; unmatched junction nucleotides: 10. Per germline, CDR1 SGHRS and CDR2 YFSETQ. The CDR3 is 16 residues long. This CDR3 reads CASSGTGTGGLNGYTF. CDR3 nucleotide sequence: TGCGCCAGCAGCGGAACCGGGACAGGGGGCTTGAATGGCTACACCTTC.

This clonotype occurred many times. CDR3 protein: CASSHYWSGQGKDEKLFF. CDR3 in DNA: TGCGCCAGCAGCCACTACTGGTCGGGACAGGGAAAGGATGAAAAACTGTTTTTT. The chain carries TRBV4-3 and TRBJ1-4; 9 nucleotides agree with TRBD1. The CDR3 totals 18 residues. V shed 3 bases and J 6 bases; nucleotides not matched to a gene: 14. Germline assignment: CDR1 LGHNA and CDR2 YSLEER.

This chain links TRBV12-3 or TRBV12-4 with TRBJ2-5; 9 nucleotides line up with TRBD2. The CDR3 length is 15 residues. Trimming removed 1 base from V and 1 base from J; junction bases left unmatched: 1. The CDR3 here is CASSLGGGAQETQYF. CDR3 DNA sequence: TGTGCCAGCAGTTTAGGCGGGGGGGCCCAAGAGACCCAGTACTTC.

The chain links TRBV4-3 to TRBJ1-2; D remains ambiguous. CDR1 LGHNA and CDR2 YSLEER come from the germline V gene. Trimming took 0 bases from V and 1 from J, leaving 6 bases between them. This CDR3 contains 14 residues. CDR3 protein: CASSQETVNYGYTF. The CDR3 DNA sequence: TGCGCCAGCAGCCAAGAAACGGTTAACTATGGCTACACCTTC.

This clonotype appeared many times. The V gene is TRBV20-1, the J gene TRBJ2-1; D unresolved. Germline values: CDR1 DFQATT, CDR2 SNEGSKA (reference sequence). The V and J ends lost 0 bases and 0 bases respectively, with 12 bases between them. This CDR3 spans 16 amino acids. This CDR3 is CSARDLEWSSYNEQFF. CDR3 nucleotide sequence: TGCAGTGCTAGAGATTTGGAGTGGAGCTCCTACAATGAGCAGTTCTTC.

This clonotype was counted between two and nine times. The gene calls are TRBV9 and TRBJ2-4; 9 nucleotides match TRBD1. This CDR3 contains 15 residues. The ends lost 8 bases at V and 4 bases at J; junction bases unmatched: 10. The germline V gene has CDR1 SGDLS and CDR2 YYNGEE. The CDR3 DNA reads as TGTGCCAGTACCGGGACAGGGAGTGGAAAAAACATTCAGTACTTC. Its protein is CASTGTGSGKNIQYF.

This clonotype has only a few counts. The J gene is TRBJ2-4, the V gene TRBV20-1; 12 nucleotides line up with TRBD2. This CDR3 region has 15 residues. V lost 0 bases and J lost 8; bases outside the gene matches: 5. Germline CDR1 and CDR2: DFQATT and SNEGSKA (reference sequence). In DNA form, the CDR3 reads TGCAGTGCTAGAGATCCACTAGCGGGGGGTGACATTCAGTACTTC. Its translation: CSARDPLAGGDIQYF.

The CDR3 region is CSARARGPGNTEAFF. As DNA, the CDR3 is TGCAGTGCTAGAGCTCGGGGGCCGGGGAACACTGAAGCTTTCTTT. The chain links TRBV20-1 to TRBJ1-1, with D possibly TRBD1 on 6 matching bases. Germline CDR1 and CDR2: DFQATT and SNEGSKA (reference sequence). Trimming shortened V by 1 base and J by 1 base, and 13 bases separated the two germline ends. The CDR3 extends over 15 amino acids.

The sample holds a few counts of this clonotype. This chain connects TRBV20-1 to TRBJ1-1; perhaps TRBD1 as D (6 bases). CDR3 length: 13 amino acids. CDR1 and CDR2 (germline): DFQATT, SNEGSKA (reference sequence). The V and J ends lost 5 bases and 4 bases respectively, with 14 bases between them. The chain's CDR3 is CSAAEQGPTEAFF. Here the CDR3 DNA reads TGCAGTGCTGCCGAACAGGGCCCCACTGAAGCTTTCTTT.

This clonotype was counted many times. The chain uses TRBV29-1 and TRBJ2-3; 11 bases fit TRBD2. CDR3 length: 15 residues. Unmatched junction bases numbered 5, after V lost 4 bases and J lost 2 bases. Germline CDR1 is SQVTM and CDR2 is ANQGSEA. CDR3 in amino acids: CSVGGTSGLTDTQYF. The DNA of the CDR3 is TGCAGCGTTGGGGGGACTAGCGGCCTCACAGATACGCAGTATTTT.

This chain links TRBV5-1 with TRBJ2-1; 7 bases are a match to TRBD1. V lost 2 bases, J lost 8 bases, and 10 bases stayed unmatched. Germline assignment: CDR1 SGHRS and CDR2 YFSETQ. The CDR3 loop spans 15 amino acids. The CDR3 is CASSLQTGLSDEQFF. In DNA, the CDR3 is TGCGCCAGCAGCTTACAGACAGGGTTGAGCGATGAGCAGTTCTTC.